Below are 13 T cell receptor beta chains sequenced from a single sample in a study of shared clonotypes between healthy human individuals. Libraries were prepared by immunoSEQ multiplex PCR; TCRdb keeps only in-frame clonotypes and omits some of them. The profile shows fewer than 600,000 clones, 75% to 80% of them singletons. The sequenced material came from PBMCs. These receptors all stem from a woman in her forties in good health. Some clones in this sample may be carry-over from other donors' samples.

This chain uses TRBV11-1 with TRBJ2-1, with 10 bases fitting TRBD2. This CDR3 has 15 amino acids. The V gene's germline CDR1 is SGHAT and CDR2 FQDESV (reference sequence). V lost 5 bases to trimming and J lost 8 bases; unmatched junction nucleotides: 9. The CDR3: CASSPSGREGYEQFF. The CDR3 DNA follows: TGTGCCAGCAGCCCGAGCGGGAGGGAAGGGTATGAGCAGTTCTTC.

The rearrangement links TRBV28 to TRBJ1-1, with unresolved D. The CDR3 spans 15 residues. With 1 base removed from V and 4 bases from J, the gap between germline ends came to 13 bases. Germline-derived CDR1 and CDR2 are MDHEN and SYDVKM. CDR3 sequence reads: CASSLFRAGGTEAFF. For the CDR3, the DNA is TGTGCCAGCAGTTTATTCCGGGCAGGAGGCACTGAAGCTTTCTTT.

On this clone itself: A much larger clone differs by one base, so this may be a read error. The gene calls are TRBV7-2 and TRBJ2-7; 7 bases match TRBD1. Germline assignment: CDR1 SGHTA and CDR2 FQGNSA. The V and J ends lost 1 base and 5 bases, in that order; junction bases with no gene match: 5. The CDR3 sequence is 14 residues long. CDR3 residues: CASSLGGQADEQYF. In nucleotides, the CDR3 is TGTGCCAGCAGCTTAGGCGGACAGGCGGACGAGCAGTACTTC.

On this clone itself: The likely explanation is a read error, given a far larger clone one base away. The genes are TRBV19 and TRBJ1-1; maybe TRBD1 (6 bases). The CDR3 is made up of 15 amino acids. Germline V gene lookup returns CDR1 LNHDA and CDR2 SQIVND (reference sequence). The V gene lost 7 bases and the J gene lost 3 bases, with 18 bases spanning the gap. CDR3 sequence reads: CASNPRGTSHTEAFF. The CDR3 DNA sequence: TGTGCCAGTAATCCCAGAGGGACAAGTCACACTGAAGCTTTCTTT.

The chain carries TRBV9 and TRBJ2-1; the D gene is possibly TRBD2 (6 bases). V lost 4 bases, J lost 4 bases, and 15 bases lay in between. This CDR3 is built from 15 residues. The germline gives CDR1 SGDLS, CDR2 YYNGEE. CDR3 DNA: TGTGCCAGCAGCCCGGGAGCGACTGCTTACAATGAGCAGTTCTTC. The encoded protein is CASSPGATAYNEQFF.

The chain recombines TRBV28 with TRBJ1-2; D not resolved. Looked up from germline, CDR1 is MDHEN and CDR2 is SYDVKM. V gave up 5 bases and J gave up 6 bases, with 13 bases separating them. The CDR3 is made up of 13 amino acids. CDR3 coding DNA: TGTGCCAGCAGTGAACCCAACAATGATGGCTACACCTTC. Translated, it gives CASSEPNNDGYTF.

V is TRBV7-9 and J is TRBJ2-1; 7 nucleotides line up with TRBD1. Germline lookup yields CDR1 SEHNR and CDR2 FQNEAQ (reference sequence). Germline trimming cut 4 bases from V and 6 bases from J; bases unmatched to any gene: 12. This CDR3 contains 16 residues. Written as DNA, the CDR3 is TGTGCCAGCAGCTCCGGCCTTGGGACAGCCTTCAATGAGCAGTTCTTC. Its translation is CASSSGLGTAFNEQFF.

The CDR3 bases are TGTGCCAGCAGTTTATTCGATCGGACAGGGGGCCTTCGTGAAAAACTGTTTTTT. It is translated as CASSLFDRTGGLREKLFF. This chain connects TRBV28 to TRBJ1-4; TRBD1 agrees at 11 bases. Trimming cost V 1 base and J 7 bases; bases outside gene matches: 11. Germline CDR1 reads MDHEN; CDR2 reads SYDVKM. The CDR3 length is 18 residues.

Details on this clone: A much larger clone is a single base away; this may be a read error. The chain recombines TRBV5-4 with TRBJ1-2, with a possible D match to TRBD1 (6 bases). The CDR3 has 16 residues. CDR1 is SGHNT and CDR2 is YYREEE in the germline V gene (reference sequence). CDR3 DNA sequence: TGTGCCGGCAGCTTGAGGGCACAGGGTTCCAACTATGGCTACACCTTC. It translates to CAGSLRAQGSNYGYTF. Combining the CDR3 with reference TRBV5-4 and TRBJ1-2 gives the whole variable domain ETGVTQSPTHLIKTRGQQVTLRCSSQSGHNTVSWYQQALGQGPQFIFQYYREEENGRGNFPPRFSGLQFPNYSSELNVNALELDDSALYLCAGSLRAQGSNYGYTFGSGTRLTVV.

A note on this clone: Mismatch with germline at one junction end may stem from a read error. J is TRBJ2-3 and V is TRBV5-1, with 9 bases identical to TRBD2. The length of the CDR3 is 14 residues. Germline CDR1 and CDR2: SGHRS and YFSETQ. Written as DNA, the CDR3 is TGCGCCAGCAGCACCGGGACTAGCATAGATACGCAGTATTTT. Protein product: CASSTGTSIDTQYF. The full variable domain, rest sourced from reference TRBV5-1 and TRBJ2-3, is KAGVTQTPRYLIKTRGQQVTLSCSPISGHRSVSWYQQTPGQGLQFLFEYFSETQRNKGNFPGRFSGRQFSNSRSEMNVSTLELGDSALYLCASSTGTSIDTQYFGPGTRLTVL.

This clone was found once. The V call is TRBV19, the J call TRBJ1-5; TRBD1 might be the D (6 bases). V lost 5 bases and J lost 2, with 13 bases in between. The CDR3 covers 15 residues. Germline assignment: CDR1 LNHDA and CDR2 SQIVND (reference sequence). CDR3 sequence: CASSRAGAGNQPQHF. Here the CDR3 DNA reads TGTGCCAGTAGTCGGGCAGGGGCTGGCAATCAGCCCCAGCATTTT.

This clone was picked up one time. The V and J genes are TRBV14 and TRBJ2-1; D gene uncertain. The CDR3 consists of 16 residues. Trimming took off 2 bases at V and 0 bases at J, with 11 bases between the two ends. CDR1 and CDR2 (germline): SGHDN, FVKESK. The CDR3 loop is CASSQYYLSSYNEQFF. Here the CDR3 DNA reads TGTGCCAGCAGCCAATACTACCTGAGCTCCTACAATGAGCAGTTCTTC. The whole variable domain, filled in from reference TRBV14 and TRBJ2-1, reads EAGVTQFPSHSVIEKGQTVTLRCDPISGHDNLYWYRRVMGKEIKFLLHFVKESKQDESGMPNNRFLAERTGGTYSTLKVQPAELEDSGVYFCASSQYYLSSYNEQFFGPGTRLTVL.

V and J are TRBV6-5 and TRBJ2-3, with 7 bases identical to TRBD2. Trimming at V came to 4 bases and at J to 4 bases, leaving 11 bases not matched to a gene. CDR3 length equals 16 residues. The germline CDR1 and CDR2 sequences are MNHEY and SVGAGI. The CDR3 DNA is TGTGCCAGCAGTTTCACCCCCAGCGGGATATCAGATACGCAGTATTTT. Translation: CASSFTPSGISDTQYF.